These 5 T cell receptor beta chains originate from one sample sequenced in a study of CD8+ T cells in alopecia areata. The sequencing template was cDNA reverse transcribed from extracted RNA. The protocol was immunoSEQ multiplex PCR, while the TCRdb copy is restricted to in-frame clones and leaves out a portion. The sample yields hundreds of thousands of clones, 67% seen once. Sequences were derived from CD4+ T cells sorted from blood, sampled at week 0. These receptors were obtained from a human donor with alopecia areata.

The chain joins TRBV5-1 to TRBJ1-1; 9 nucleotides agree with TRBD1. J gave up 1 base and V 2 bases, and 9 bases lay outside the gene matches. CDR3 length: 17 amino acids. Germline values: CDR1 SGHRS, CDR2 YFSETQ. CDR3 residues: CASSLIQGASGNTEAFF. The CDR3 region has the DNA TGCGCCAGCAGCTTAATACAGGGGGCATCGGGGAACACTGAAGCTTTCTTT.

Written as DNA, the CDR3 is TGTGCCAGCAGCGTAGTCGGGGGAGGCTCCTACAATGAGCAGTTCTTC. Encoded protein: CASSVVGGGSYNEQFF. The chain couples TRBV9 to TRBJ2-1, with TRBD2 as a possible D gene (6 bases). The CDR3 covers 16 residues. CDR1 is SGDLS, CDR2 YYNGEE, per germline. The V end was cut by 0 bases, the J end by 0 bases, with 10 bases between.

This clone was observed a single time. The chain links TRBV14 to TRBJ1-2; 7 nucleotides match TRBD1. CDR1 is SGHDN, CDR2 FVKESK, per germline. This CDR3 is 16 amino acids long. V dropped 5 bases and J dropped 2; count of bases not matched to a gene: 11. CDR3 bases: TGTGCCAGCAGCACCCGTCGACAGGGTTCGAACTATGGCTACACCTTC. Its translation is CASSTRRQGSNYGYTF.

J is TRBJ1-5 and V is TRBV18, with D tentatively TRBD1 (5 bases). Germline loops: CDR1 KGHSH, CDR2 LQKENI. The CDR3 has 14 residues. The V and J ends lost 3 bases and 3 bases respectively, with 9 bases between them. The CDR3 protein is CASSPGHLNQPQHF. CDR3 DNA sequence: TGTGCCAGCTCACCCGGACACCTCAATCAGCCCCAGCATTTT.

V usage is TRBV29-1 and J usage is TRBJ2-7, with D possibly matching TRBD2 (5 bases). V shed 4 bases and J shed 6 bases, with 16 bases lying between them. Germline loops: CDR1 SQVTM, CDR2 ANQGSEA. The CDR3 is made up of 13 amino acids. CDR3 coding DNA: TGCAGCGTTGTCTCCACCGAAGGGAGCGAGCAGTACTTC. Translating gives CSVVSTEGSEQYF.